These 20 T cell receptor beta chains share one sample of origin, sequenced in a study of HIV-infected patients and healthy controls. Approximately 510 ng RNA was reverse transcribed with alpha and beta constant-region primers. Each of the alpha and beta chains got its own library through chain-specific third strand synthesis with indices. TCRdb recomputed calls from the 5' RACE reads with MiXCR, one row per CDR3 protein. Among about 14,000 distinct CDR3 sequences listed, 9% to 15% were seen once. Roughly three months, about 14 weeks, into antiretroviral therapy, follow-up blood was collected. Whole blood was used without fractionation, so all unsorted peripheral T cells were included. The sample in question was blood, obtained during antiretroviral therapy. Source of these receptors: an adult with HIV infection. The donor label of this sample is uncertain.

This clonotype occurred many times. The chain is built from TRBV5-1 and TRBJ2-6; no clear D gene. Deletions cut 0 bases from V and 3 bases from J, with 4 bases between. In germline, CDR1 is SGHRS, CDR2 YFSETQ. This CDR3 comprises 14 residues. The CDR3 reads CASSLEFGANVLTF. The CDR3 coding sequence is TGCGCCAGCAGCTTGGAATTTGGGGCCAACGTCCTGACTTTC.

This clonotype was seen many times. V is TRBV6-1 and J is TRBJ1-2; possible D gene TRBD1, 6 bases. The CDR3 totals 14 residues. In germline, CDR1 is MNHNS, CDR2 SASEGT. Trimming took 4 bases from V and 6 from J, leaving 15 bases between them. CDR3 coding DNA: TGTGCCAGCAGTGCTACGAGGGGGGCGGATGGCTACACCTTC. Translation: CASSATRGADGYTF.

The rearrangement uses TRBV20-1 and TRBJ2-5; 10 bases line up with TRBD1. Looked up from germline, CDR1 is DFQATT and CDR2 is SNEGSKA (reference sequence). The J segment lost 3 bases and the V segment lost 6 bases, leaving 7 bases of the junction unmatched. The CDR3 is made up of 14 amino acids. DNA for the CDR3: TGCAGTGCAAACCCGGGACAGGGGAAAGAGACCCAGTACTTC. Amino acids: CSANPGQGKETQYF.

CDR3 amino acids: CASSLALGSGGAMNEQFF. The DNA for the CDR3 is TGTGCCAGCAGCTTAGCGTTGGGTAGCGGGGGGGCCATGAATGAGCAGTTCTTC. V gene TRBV7-2 combines with J gene TRBJ2-1; 11 positions agree with TRBD2. The germline CDR1 and CDR2 sequences are SGHTA and FQGNSA. The CDR3 loop spans 18 amino acids. V was clipped by 0 bases and J by 7 bases; unmatched bases: 11.

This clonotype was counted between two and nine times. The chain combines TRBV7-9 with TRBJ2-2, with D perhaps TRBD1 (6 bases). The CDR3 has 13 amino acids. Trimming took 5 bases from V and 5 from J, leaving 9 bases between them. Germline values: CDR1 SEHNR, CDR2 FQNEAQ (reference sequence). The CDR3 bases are TGTGCCAGCAGCCCGCAGGGGACCGGGGAGCTGTTTTTT. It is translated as CASSPQGTGELFF.

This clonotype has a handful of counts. CDR3 nucleotide sequence: TGTGCCAGCAAGGAGGGAAACACCATATATTTT. Translation gives CASKEGNTIYF. J is TRBJ1-3 and V is TRBV6-1; no firm D call. The germline CDR1 and CDR2 sequences are MNHNS and SASEGT. V gave up 7 bases and J gave up 4 bases, with 5 bases separating them. The CDR3 is 11 residues long.

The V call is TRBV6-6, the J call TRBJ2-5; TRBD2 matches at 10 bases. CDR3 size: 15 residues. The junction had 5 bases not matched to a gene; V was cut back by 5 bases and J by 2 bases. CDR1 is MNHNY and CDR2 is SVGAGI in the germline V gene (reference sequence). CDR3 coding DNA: TGTGCCAGCAGTCAGCGGGGGGGCCAACAAGAGACCCAGTACTTC. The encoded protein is CASSQRGGQQETQYF.

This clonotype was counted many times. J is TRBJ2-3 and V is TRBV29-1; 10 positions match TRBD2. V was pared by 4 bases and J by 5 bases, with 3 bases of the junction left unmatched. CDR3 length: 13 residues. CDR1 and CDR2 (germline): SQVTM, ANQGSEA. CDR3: CSVGTSGVDTQYF. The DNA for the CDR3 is TGCAGCGTTGGGACTAGCGGAGTAGATACGCAGTATTTT.

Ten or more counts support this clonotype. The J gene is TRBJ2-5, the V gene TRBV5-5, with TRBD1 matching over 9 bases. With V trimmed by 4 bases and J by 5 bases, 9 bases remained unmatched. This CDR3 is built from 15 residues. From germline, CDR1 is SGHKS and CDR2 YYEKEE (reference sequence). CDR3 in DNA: TGTGCCAGCAGCGACCGGACAGGGGCCGGGGAGACCCAGTACTTC. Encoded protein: CASSDRTGAGETQYF.

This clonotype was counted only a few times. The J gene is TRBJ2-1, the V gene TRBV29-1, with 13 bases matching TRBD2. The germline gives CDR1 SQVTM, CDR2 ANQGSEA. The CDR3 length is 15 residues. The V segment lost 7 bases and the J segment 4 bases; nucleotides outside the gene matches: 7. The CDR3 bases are TGCAGCGCCCCCCAGGGACTAGCGGGGTACAATGAGCAGTTCTTC. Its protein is CSAPQGLAGYNEQFF.

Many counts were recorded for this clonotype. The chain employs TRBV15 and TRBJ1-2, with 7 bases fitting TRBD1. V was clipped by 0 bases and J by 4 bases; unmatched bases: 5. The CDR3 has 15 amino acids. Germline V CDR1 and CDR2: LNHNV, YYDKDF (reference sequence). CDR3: CATSRDLRDSYGYTF. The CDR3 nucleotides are TGTGCCACCAGCAGAGATCTCCGGGACAGCTATGGCTACACCTTC.

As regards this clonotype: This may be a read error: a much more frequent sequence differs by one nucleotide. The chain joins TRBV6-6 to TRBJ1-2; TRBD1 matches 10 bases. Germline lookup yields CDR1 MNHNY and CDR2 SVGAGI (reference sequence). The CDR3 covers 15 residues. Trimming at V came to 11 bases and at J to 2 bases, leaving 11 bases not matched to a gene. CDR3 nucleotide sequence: TGTGCCGGCCGCCTCCCGGGACAGGGGAACTATGGCTACACCTTC. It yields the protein CAGRLPGQGNYGYTF.

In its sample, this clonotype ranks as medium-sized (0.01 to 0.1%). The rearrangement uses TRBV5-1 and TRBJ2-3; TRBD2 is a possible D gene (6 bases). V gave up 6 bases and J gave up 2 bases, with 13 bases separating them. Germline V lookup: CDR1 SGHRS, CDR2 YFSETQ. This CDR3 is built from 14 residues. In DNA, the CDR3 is TGCGCCAGCAACCAAGCGGGCCACACAGATACGCAGTATTTT. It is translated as CASNQAGHTDTQYF.

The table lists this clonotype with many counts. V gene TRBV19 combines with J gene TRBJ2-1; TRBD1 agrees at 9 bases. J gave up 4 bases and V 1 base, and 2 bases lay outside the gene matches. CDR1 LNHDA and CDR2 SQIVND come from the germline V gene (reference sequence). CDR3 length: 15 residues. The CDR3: CASSIGQGGYNEQFF. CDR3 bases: TGTGCCAGTAGTATAGGACAGGGGGGGTACAATGAGCAGTTCTTC.

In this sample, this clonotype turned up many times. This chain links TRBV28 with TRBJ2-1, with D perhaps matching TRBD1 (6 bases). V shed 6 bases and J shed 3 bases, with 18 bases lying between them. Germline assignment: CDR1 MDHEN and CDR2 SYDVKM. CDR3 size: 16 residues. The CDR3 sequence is CASSLSWGLDYNEQFF. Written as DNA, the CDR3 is TGTGCCAGCAGCCTATCCTGGGGGCTTGACTACAATGAGCAGTTCTTC.

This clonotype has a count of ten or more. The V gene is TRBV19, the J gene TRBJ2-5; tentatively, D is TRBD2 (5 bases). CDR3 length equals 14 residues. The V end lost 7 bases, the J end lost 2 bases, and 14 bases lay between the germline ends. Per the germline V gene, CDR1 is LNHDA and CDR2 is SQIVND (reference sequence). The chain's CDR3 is CASKARTQQETQYF. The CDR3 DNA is TGTGCCAGTAAGGCGAGGACTCAACAAGAGACCCAGTACTTC.

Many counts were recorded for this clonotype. This CDR3 is CASSLALEQYF. The CDR3 DNA reads TGTGCCAGCAGCTTAGCTTTAGAGCAGTACTTC. The chain carries TRBV11-2 and TRBJ2-7, with D uncertain. The V gene lost 1 base and the J gene lost 7 bases, with 5 bases spanning the gap. Per the germline V gene, CDR1 is SGHAT and CDR2 is FQNNGV. The CDR3 sequence is 11 residues long.

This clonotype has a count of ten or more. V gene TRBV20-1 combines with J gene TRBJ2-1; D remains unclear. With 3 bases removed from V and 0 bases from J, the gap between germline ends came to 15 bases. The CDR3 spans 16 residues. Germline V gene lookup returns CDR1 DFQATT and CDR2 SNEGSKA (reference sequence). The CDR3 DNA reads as TGCAGTGCTAGCAGCTTTTCGGCGAGCTCCTACAATGAGCAGTTCTTC. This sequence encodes CSASSFSASSYNEQFF.

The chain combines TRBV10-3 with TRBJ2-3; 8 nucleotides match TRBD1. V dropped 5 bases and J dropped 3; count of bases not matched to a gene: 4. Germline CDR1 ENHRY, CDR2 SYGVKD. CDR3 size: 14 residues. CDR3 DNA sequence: TGTGCCATCAGTCAGACAGGGGTAACAGATACGCAGTATTTT. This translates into CAISQTGVTDTQYF.

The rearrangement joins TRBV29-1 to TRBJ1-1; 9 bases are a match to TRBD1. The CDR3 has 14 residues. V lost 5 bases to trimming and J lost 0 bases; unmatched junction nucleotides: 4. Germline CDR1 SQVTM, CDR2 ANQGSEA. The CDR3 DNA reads TGCAGCGTTCATGGGACAGGGTTGAACACTGAAGCTTTCTTT. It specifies CSVHGTGLNTEAFF.